The entry below describes one T cell receptor beta chain. Primed by a sample-barcoded 5' primer and a J-beta primer mix, a second PCR proceeded for roughly 6 to 12 cycles. TCRdb recomputed calls from the 5' RACE reads with MiXCR, one row per CDR3 protein. The sample has fewer than 950,000 distinct CDR3 sequences; roughly 34% are singletons. This sample is part of a study of blood T cells in healthy people across ages. Study in general: Every two T cells gave about one barcoded beta molecule via template switching.

V lost 5 bases and J 9 bases, leaving 11 bases between the germline ends. The germline gives CDR1 MNHEY, CDR2 SMNVEV (reference sequence). The CDR3 loop spans 12 amino acids. This chain joins TRBV27 and TRBJ1-5; D might be TRBD1 (6 bases). The clonotype was recovered from a man aged 18 to 29 in good health. The sample comprised blood. DNA for the CDR3: TGTGCCAGCAGTCGGAGGGGGGGGCCCCAGCATTTT. It specifies CASSRRGGPQHF.